The rows below give T cell receptor beta chains drawn from one sample of a study of T cell repertoires in cytomegalovirus infection. These receptors' targets are unknown. One entry per CDR3 protein, called by TCRdb with MiXCR from the reads. Of about 830,000 distinct CDR3 sequences in the sample, 32% were seen once. The sequences come from cultured CD8+ T cells from PBMCs, collected from culture after CMV antigen stimulation. All receptors come from a human donor in good health (CMV status not recorded). Some clones in this sample may be carry-over from other donors' samples. The CDR3 runs from the conserved cysteine through the conserved F or W. D genes are given only for firm matches. Clone size is given for some rows only: seen once, a few or many times, or a class if the clone is expanded.

TRBJ1-3,TRBV12-3/TRBV12-4,NA,NA,CATRDPGSSGNTIYF,TGTGCCACTAGGGATCCAGGGAGCTCTGGAAACACCATATATTTT
TRBJ2-3,TRBV4-1,few,NA,CASRRSVTDTQYF,TGCGCCAGCAGGAGATCCGTCACAGATACGCAGTATTTT
TRBJ1-2,TRBV28,NA,TRBD1,CASQDRGRGYGYTF,TGTGCCAGCCAGGACAGGGGTCGAGGCTATGGCTACACCTTC
TRBJ1-2,TRBV12-3/TRBV12-4,NA,NA,CASSLGTWAYGYTF,TGTGCCAGCAGTTTAGGGACCTGGGCCTATGGCTACACCTTC
TRBJ2-7,TRBV10-3,few,TRBD2,CAISGGGAGQSYSYEQYF,TGTGCCATCAGTGGCGGGGGGGCGGGACAGTCGTACTCCTACGAGCAGTACTTC
TRBJ2-3,TRBV15,NA,NA,CATSPGRGPTDTQYF,TGTGCCACCAGCCCGGGGCGGGGGCCCACAGATACGCAGTATTTT
TRBJ1-6,TRBV7-9,NA,NA,CASSLDPLWSLHF,TGTGCCAGCAGCTTAGATCCGCTTTGGTCCCTCCACTTT
TRBJ1-6,TRBV20-1,NA,NA,CSARALGGANNSPLHF,TGCAGTGCTAGAGCCCTGGGAGGGGCTAATAATTCACCCCTCCACTTT
TRBJ2-2,TRBV7-9,NA,TRBD1,CASSQSTGSTGELFF,TGTGCCAGCAGCCAATCGACAGGGAGTACCGGGGAGCTGTTTTTT
TRBJ1-6,TRBV5-4,NA,NA,CASSLEAGALHF,TGTGCCAGCAGCTTGGAGGCGGGAGCCCTCCACTTT
TRBJ1-2,TRBV15,once,NA,CATSRDQELYGYTF,TGTGCCACCAGCAGAGATCAGGAGCTCTATGGCTACACCTTC
TRBJ1-1,TRBV7-2,many,NA,CASSFPKNTEAFF,TGTGCCAGCAGCTTCCCCAAGAACACTGAAGCTTTCTTT
TRBJ1-4,TRBV27,few,NA,CASSLFQPDEKLFF,TGTGCCAGCAGTTTGTTCCAGCCGGATGAAAAACTGTTTTTT
TRBJ2-3,TRBV7-9,few,TRBD2,CASSSAALAGGGTDTQYF,TGTGCCAGCAGCTCGGCGGCGCTAGCGGGGGGCGGGACAGATACGCAGTATTTT
TRBJ2-1,TRBV6-2/TRBV6-3,NA,NA,CASKGGANEQFF,TGTGCCAGCAAAGGGGGGGCCAATGAGCAGTTCTTC
TRBJ1-6,TRBV20-1,many,NA,CSARRGDYNSPLHF,TGCAGTGCTAGAAGAGGGGACTATAATTCACCCCTCCACTTT
TRBJ2-3,TRBV7-8,few,NA,CASSFGGRGRTDTQYF,TGTGCCAGCAGCTTTGGAGGGCGGGGGCGCACAGATACGCAGTATTTT
TRBJ2-2,TRBV7-7,NA,NA,CASSLGAGATGELFF,TGTGCTAGCAGCTTAGGGGCCGGCGCCACCGGGGAGCTGTTTTTT
TRBJ1-1,TRBV20-1,NA,NA,CSARDGRLLNTEAFF,TGCAGTGCTAGAGATGGGCGGCTACTGAACACTGAAGCTTTCTTT
TRBJ2-5,TRBV11-3,once,TRBD2,CASSSRTSGGQETQYF,TGTGCCAGCAGCTCAAGGACTAGCGGGGGCCAAGAGACCCAGTACTTC
TRBJ2-1,TRBV13,few,NA,CASSSPGQGPNDEQFF,TGTGCCAGCAGCTCACCGGGACAAGGGCCAAATGATGAGCAGTTCTTC
TRBJ2-3,TRBV27,NA,TRBD2,CASSPGTSISTDTQYF,TGTGCCAGCAGTCCAGGGACTAGCATTAGCACAGATACGCAGTATTTT
TRBJ1-5,TRBV10-2,NA,NA,CASSERGKHQPQHF,TGCGCCAGCAGCGAGAGGGGGAAGCATCAGCCCCAGCATTTT
TRBJ1-5,TRBV7-9,many,NA,CASSWGGNQPQHF,TGTGCCAGCAGCTGGGGGGGCAATCAGCCCCAGCATTTT
TRBJ2-5,TRBV18,few,NA,CASSPPSGEGAETQYF,TGTGCCAGCTCACCACCGTCGGGTGAGGGAGCAGAGACCCAGTACTTC
TRBJ2-5,TRBV27,NA,NA,CASRGPAEPQETQYF,TGTGCCAGCAGGGGACCAGCCGAGCCCCAAGAGACCCAGTACTTC
TRBJ2-3,TRBV20-1,NA,NA,CSARDLGLPFPTDTQYF,TGCAGTGCTAGAGATCTCGGCCTTCCATTCCCCACAGATACGCAGTATTTT
TRBJ2-1,TRBV2,few,NA,CASLGRGNEQFF,TGTGCCAGCCTGGGGCGAGGGAATGAGCAGTTCTTC
TRBJ2-5,TRBV7-8,many,TRBD2,CASSLGLPPRETQYF,TGTGCCAGCAGCTTGGGACTACCCCCGAGGGAGACCCAGTACTTC
TRBJ2-1,TRBV7-2,few,NA,CASSWRDTLGNEQFF,TGTGCCAGCAGCTGGAGGGACACCTTGGGCAATGAGCAGTTCTTC
TRBJ2-1,TRBV7-4,NA,NA,CASSKTDNEQFF,TGTGCCAGCAGCAAAACAGACAATGAGCAGTTCTTC
TRBJ2-1,TRBV27,NA,TRBD2,CASSWGGVNEQFF,TGTGCCAGCAGCTGGGGGGGGGTCAATGAGCAGTTCTTC
TRBJ2-1,TRBV6-2/TRBV6-3,NA,TRBD2,CASSPAGPQFF,TGTGCCAGCAGCCCAGCGGGGCCGCAGTTCTTC
TRBJ1-2,TRBV19,NA,NA,CASGSRGVGPNYGYTF,TGTGCCAGTGGTTCCCGGGGTGTGGGACCTAACTATGGCTACACCTTC
TRBJ1-5,TRBV27,few,TRBD1,CASREGTANQPQHF,TGTGCCAGCAGGGAAGGGACAGCCAATCAGCCCCAGCATTTT
TRBJ1-4,TRBV7-6,few,TRBD1,CASSSRQGTTNEKLFF,TGTGCCAGCAGCTCCCGACAGGGAACAACTAATGAAAAACTGTTTTTT
TRBJ1-6,TRBV20-1,many,NA,CSARGRDLNSPLHF,TGCAGTGCTAGAGGGAGGGACCTAAATTCACCCCTCCACTTT
TRBJ1-2,TRBV12-3/TRBV12-4,NA,NA,CASQDIPSNYGFTF,TGTGCCAGCCAGGACATACCCTCTAACTATGGCTTCACCTTC
TRBJ2-2,TRBV10-3,NA,TRBD2,CAIRTVAGGPEPGELFF,TGTGCCATCAGGACCGTAGCGGGGGGGCCGGAACCCGGGGAGCTGTTTTTT
TRBJ2-2,TRBV5-6,NA,NA,CASSSQGPIITGELFF,TGTGCCAGCAGCTCACAGGGCCCCATTATCACCGGGGAGCTGTTTTTT
TRBJ2-1,TRBV7-9,NA,TRBD2,CASSLLSGTSGGQGANEQFF,TGTGCCAGCAGCTTACTATCCGGGACTAGCGGGGGGCAGGGTGCCAATGAGCAGTTCTTC